Presented here are 3 T cell receptor beta chains from one specimen sequenced in a study of spatial heterogeneity in lung cancer. The time point here: sample taken at primary tumor resection. Whole-study results and caveats: Mutation tallies in tumors tracked expanded intratumoral alpha and beta TCR counts.

No antigen is known for these receptors. TCRdb fed the 5' RACE reads into MiXCR, producing one record per CDR3 protein. The sample carries over 150 distinct CDR3 sequences, approximately 30% recorded once. Specimen: lung tumor tissue, collected at surgery. Receptors originate from a male donor with early-stage non-small cell lung cancer.

This clonotype was picked up a small number of times. A library made for alpha chains picked up this beta chain off target, so its size means little. CDR3 protein: CASRSAAGGTDTQYF. The CDR3 DNA reads as TGTGCCAGCAGATCGGCTGCGGGGGGCACAGATACGCAGTATTTT. The chain uses TRBV11-2 and TRBJ2-3, with 7 positions matching TRBD2. The CDR3 has 15 residues. CDR1 and CDR2 (germline): SGHAT, FQNNGV. V shed 6 bases, J shed 1 base, and the junction held 7 bases outside the gene matches.

This clonotype has only a few counts. Within a library made for alpha chains, this beta chain is off target, and its count is uninformative. The V and J genes are TRBV7-6 and TRBJ2-2; no reliable D call. This CDR3 comprises 13 residues. From germline, CDR1 is SGHVS and CDR2 FNYEAQ. V lost 1 base and J 4 bases, leaving 4 bases between the germline ends. CDR3 residues: CASSLGRTGELFF. CDR3 DNA: TGTGCCAGCAGCTTAGGTCGCACCGGGGAGCTGTTTTTT.

By sample share, this clonotype is large (0.1 to 1%). The size of this beta chain means little, since it is a stray read in a library made for alpha chains. This chain connects TRBV28 to TRBJ1-1; maybe TRBD1 (6 bases). CDR3 length equals 14 residues. Deletions cut 4 bases from V and 0 bases from J, with 9 bases between. Germline V gene lookup returns CDR1 MDHEN and CDR2 SYDVKM. CDR3 sequence (DNA): TGTGCCAGCAGTTCCGGGGGCCTGAACACTGAAGCTTTCTTT. Translated: CASSSGGLNTEAFF.